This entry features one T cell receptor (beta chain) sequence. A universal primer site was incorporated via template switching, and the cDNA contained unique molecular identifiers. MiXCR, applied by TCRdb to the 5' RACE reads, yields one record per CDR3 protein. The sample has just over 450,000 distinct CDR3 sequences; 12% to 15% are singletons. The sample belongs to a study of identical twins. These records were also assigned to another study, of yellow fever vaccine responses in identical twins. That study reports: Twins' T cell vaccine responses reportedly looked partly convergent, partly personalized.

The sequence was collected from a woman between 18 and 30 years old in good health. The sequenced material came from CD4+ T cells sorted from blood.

This CDR3 reads CASSQGGISTDTQYF. CDR3 coding DNA: TGCGCCAGCAGCCAAGGGGGGATTAGCACAGATACGCAGTATTTT. The genes are TRBV4-3 and TRBJ2-3; D tentatively reads TRBD1 or TRBD2 (5 bases each). The CDR3 loop spans 15 amino acids. Trimming stripped 1 base from V and 0 bases from J, with 8 bases between. The V gene's germline CDR1 is LGHNA and CDR2 YSLEER.